This passage covers 19 T cell receptor beta chains from one sample sequenced in a study of vaccination and CD4 T cells after COVID-19. The Oncomine TCR Beta short-read assay sequenced DNA from cultured CD4+ T cells. TCRdb processed the PCR reads anew with MiXCR; each CDR3 protein has one entry. The top ten hold about 20% of the sample, which has about 16,000 distinct CDR3 sequences, 50% to 65% seen once. The treatment: approximately 9-day PBMC culture with coronavirus spike peptide pools or control peptides (ViraFEST assay). No cognate antigen is known for these TCRs. The source material was CD4+ T cells from blood, cultured in vitro, sampled before SARS-CoV-2 vaccination. The source is a human donor who had recovered from COVID-19.

V is TRBV2 and J is TRBJ2-5, with unresolved D. This CDR3 is built from 13 residues. Trimming removed 3 bases at V and 7 bases at J, with 12 bases between. Germline V lookup: CDR1 SNHLY, CDR2 FYNNEI. CDR3 in amino acids: CASSDYRYGTQYF. CDR3 sequence (DNA): TGTGCCAGCAGTGACTACCGCTACGGGACCCAGTACTTC.

This chain connects TRBV6-1 to TRBJ1-5; tentative D call: TRBD1 (6 bases). The germline gives CDR1 MNHNS, CDR2 SASEGT. V lost 6 bases to trimming and J lost 0 bases, with 15 bases between them. This CDR3 spans 16 amino acids. As DNA, the CDR3 is TGTGCCAGCAGCCAGGACAGAGCCTATAGCAATCAGCCCCAGCATTTT. Its translation is CASSQDRAYSNQPQHF.

This rearrangement joins TRBV7-6 to TRBJ2-2; D unclear. The CDR3 consists of 19 residues. Germline V gene data show CDR1 as SGHVS and CDR2 as FNYEAQ. Between the trimmed V and J ends, which lost 5 bases and 2 bases, there was a span of 24 bases. CDR3: CASSHHPRARPHNTGELFF. In DNA, the CDR3 is TGTGCCAGCAGCCACCATCCCCGGGCCCGGCCACACAACACCGGGGAGCTGTTTTTT.

V and J are TRBV12-3 or TRBV12-4 and TRBJ2-3, with D maybe TRBD2 (6 bases). The V gene lost 8 bases and the J gene lost 5 bases, with 17 bases spanning the gap. This CDR3 contains 14 residues. The CDR3: CASGLSSGGDTQYF. Here the CDR3 DNA reads TGTGCCAGCGGACTCTCCTCCGGGGGAGATACGCAGTATTTT.

The CDR3, as DNA: TGTGCCAGTAGTATAGGTCGCTACAGGGGATCCTACAATGAGCAGTTCTTC. This encodes CASSIGRYRGSYNEQFF. The genes are TRBV19 and TRBJ2-1; TRBD1 agrees at 7 bases. J gave up 1 base and V 1 base, and 7 bases lay outside the gene matches. Germline CDR1 reads LNHDA; CDR2 reads SQIVND (reference sequence). This CDR3 region has 17 residues.

J is TRBJ2-7 and V is TRBV7-6; 10 nucleotides align to TRBD1. The germline gives CDR1 SGHVS, CDR2 FNYEAQ. CDR3 length equals 14 residues. Trimming cost V 5 bases and J 6 bases; bases outside gene matches: 7. CDR3 amino acids: CASSRRDRGAEQYF. The DNA for the CDR3 is TGTGCCAGCAGCCGCCGGGACAGGGGCGCCGAGCAGTACTTC. The variable domain in full, completed from reference TRBV7-6 and TRBJ2-7, reads GAGVSQSPRYKVTKRGQDVALRCDPISGHVSLYWYRQALGQGPEFLTYFNYEAQQDKSGLPNDRFSAERPEGSISTLTIQRTEQRDSAMYRCASSRRDRGAEQYFGPGTRLTVT.

In its sample, this clonotype was seen a few times. The chain links TRBV7-9 to TRBJ2-7; D is perhaps TRBD2 (5 bases). V was cut by 2 bases and J by 7 bases, with 12 bases left in between. The CDR3 sequence is 13 residues long. The germline gives CDR1 SEHNR, CDR2 FQNEAQ (reference sequence). The CDR3 DNA reads as TGTGCCAGCAGCTTACGTGGATCGGGGGAGCAGTACTTC. Its protein product is CASSLRGSGEQYF.

The chain employs TRBV20-1 and TRBJ2-7, with 9 bases fitting TRBD1. V shed 6 bases and J 3 bases; nucleotides not matched to a gene: 6. Germline V lookup: CDR1 DFQATT, CDR2 SNEGSKA (reference sequence). The CDR3 runs to 13 residues. The CDR3 spells CSASTGGLYEQYF. The CDR3 nucleotides are TGCAGTGCCTCGACAGGGGGGCTCTACGAGCAGTACTTC.

This sequence joins TRBV18 and TRBJ2-5; TRBD2 aligns across 12 bases. This CDR3 has 19 amino acids. Germline loops: CDR1 KGHSH, CDR2 LQKENI. The ends lost 3 bases at V and 5 bases at J; junction bases unmatched: 16. CDR3 bases: TGTGCCAGCTCACCTACCTTCACTAGCGGGAGGCCGATCTGGGAGACCCAGTACTTC. Translation gives CASSPTFTSGRPIWETQYF. The full variable domain, its missing parts supplied by reference TRBV18 and TRBJ2-5, is NAGVMQNPRHLVRRRGQEARLRCSPMKGHSHVYWYRQLPEEGLKFMVYLQKENIIDESGMPKERFSAEFPKEGPSILRIQQVVRGDSAAYFCASSPTFTSGRPIWETQYFGPGTRLLVL.

The rearrangement links TRBV5-5 to TRBJ1-2; 8 nucleotides match TRBD1. The J segment lost 8 bases and the V segment lost 3 bases, leaving 9 bases of the junction unmatched. Germline V lookup: CDR1 SGHKS, CDR2 YYEKEE (reference sequence). The CDR3 has 14 amino acids. The CDR3 DNA reads TGTGCCAGCAGCTCCGGGACAGGTCTTTTCGGCTACACCTTC. Translated: CASSSGTGLFGYTF.

This clonotype was seen a few times. This chain joins TRBV7-9 and TRBJ1-2, with D uncertain. The V end was cut by 1 base, the J end by 2 bases, with 11 bases between. The CDR3 runs to 15 residues. The germline gives CDR1 SEHNR, CDR2 FQNEAQ (reference sequence). Here the CDR3 reads CASSLVAGTNYGYTF. DNA for the CDR3: TGTGCCAGCAGCTTAGTTGCCGGTACCAACTATGGCTACACCTTC.

This clonotype came up a few times. The gene calls are TRBV28 and TRBJ2-4, with 8 nucleotides matching TRBD1. The CDR3 is 13 amino acids. V trimming: 5 bases; J trimming: 8 bases; junction bases outside the gene matches: 5. Germline V gene sequence: CDR1 MDHEN, CDR2 SYDVKM. The CDR3 DNA follows: TGTGCCAGCAGTGACGGACAGGGATACATTCAGTACTTC. It specifies CASSDGQGYIQYF. Full variable domain (remainder filled in from reference TRBV28 and TRBJ2-4): DVKVTQSSRYLVKRTGEKVFLECVQDMDHENMFWYRQDPGLGLRLIYFSYDVKMKEKGDIPEGYSVSREKKERFSLILESASTNQTSMYLCASSDGQGYIQYFGAGTRLSVL.

This chain connects TRBV20-1 to TRBJ1-6; D gene uncertain. CDR1 and CDR2 from the germline V gene are DFQATT and SNEGSKA (reference sequence). V lost 3 bases, J lost 8 bases, and 8 bases lay in between. This CDR3 spans 12 amino acids. The DNA for the CDR3 is TGCAGTGCTAGGGTTAGGGATTCACCCCTCCACTTT. As protein: CSARVRDSPLHF.

The V and J genes are TRBV10-3 and TRBJ2-2, with 7 bases lining up with TRBD2. The junction had 7 bases not matched to a gene; V was cut back by 3 bases and J by 3 bases. Germline V gene data show CDR1 as ENHRY and CDR2 as SYGVKD. The CDR3 loop spans 16 amino acids. CDR3 in amino acids: CAISDGRLADTGELFF. The CDR3 DNA sequence: TGTGCCATCAGTGATGGGAGGCTAGCGGACACCGGGGAGCTGTTTTTT.

This chain uses TRBV20-1 with TRBJ2-7, with 11 positions matching TRBD1. The CDR3 totals 15 residues. CDR1 and CDR2 (germline): DFQATT, SNEGSKA (reference sequence). After removal of 5 bases from V and 4 bases from J, the junction contained 10 bases not matched to a gene. The CDR3 region has the DNA TGCAGTGCTTACTTTCCGGGACAGGGGGGGTACGAGCAGTACTTC. It translates to CSAYFPGQGGYEQYF.

This clonotype was counted a few times. V and J are TRBV6-1 and TRBJ1-1; tentative D call: TRBD1 (6 bases). This CDR3 region has 15 residues. Trimming removed 4 bases from V and 3 bases from J, with 15 bases in between. Looked up from germline, CDR1 is MNHNS and CDR2 is SASEGT. CDR3 in DNA: TGTGCCAGCAGTGTAGGGGGGGCGTATGACACTGAAGCTTTCTTT. It encodes CASSVGGAYDTEAFF.

The rearrangement links TRBV20-1 to TRBJ2-7, with 8 nucleotides matching TRBD2. The V gene's germline CDR1 is DFQATT and CDR2 SNEGSKA (reference sequence). CDR3 length equals 17 residues. The V gene end was trimmed by 0 bases and the J gene end by 6 bases; junction bases not matched to a gene: 16. CDR3 sequence: CSARDGVSGITPGEQYF. The CDR3 nucleotides are TGCAGTGCTAGAGATGGCGTTAGCGGGATCACCCCGGGCGAGCAGTACTTC.

V is TRBV7-2 and J is TRBJ2-7; D remains ambiguous. The CDR3 extends over 14 amino acids. Trimming pared 0 bases from V and 3 bases from J, leaving 9 bases between. Germline CDR1 and CDR2: SGHTA and FQGNSA. The CDR3 sequence: CASSLAQTLYEQYF. Here the CDR3 DNA reads TGTGCCAGCAGCTTAGCGCAGACTCTCTACGAGCAGTACTTC. Combining the CDR3 with reference TRBV7-2 and TRBJ2-7 gives the whole variable domain GAGVSQSPSNKVTEKGKDVELRCDPISGHTALYWYRQSLGQGLEFLIYFQGNSAPDKSGLPSDRFSAERTGGSVSTLTIQRTQQEDSAVYLCASSLAQTLYEQYFGPGTRLTVT.

The chain is built from TRBV28 and TRBJ2-3; D gene ambiguous. Germline values: CDR1 MDHEN, CDR2 SYDVKM. Trimming removed 5 bases at V and 6 bases at J, with 15 bases between. CDR3 length: 14 residues. CDR3 in amino acids: CASSTDPGQDTQYF. The CDR3 DNA sequence: TGTGCCAGCAGTACCGACCCGGGCCAGGATACGCAGTATTTT. Drawing the rest from reference TRBV28 and TRBJ2-3, the complete variable domain is DVKVTQSSRYLVKRTGEKVFLECVQDMDHENMFWYRQDPGLGLRLIYFSYDVKMKEKGDIPEGYSVSREKKERFSLILESASTNQTSMYLCASSTDPGQDTQYFGPGTRLTVL.